Below are 25 T cell receptor beta chains sequenced from a single sample in a study of blood T cell repertoires in COVID-19. Here immunoSEQ multiplex PCR was the method, and the copy in TCRdb shows in-frame clones only, minus some. In the table there are 250,000 to 400,000 clones, more than 70% of which are singletons. The sample taken for sequencing was peripheral blood. The receptors were sampled from a woman in her 30s with COVID-19, enrolled during active disease.

The chain combines TRBV5-4 with TRBJ1-1; the D gene is possibly TRBD1 (6 bases). Germline V gives CDR1 SGHNT, CDR2 YYREEE (reference sequence). The CDR3 spans 15 residues. Trimming shortened V by 4 bases and J by 1 base, and 14 bases separated the two germline ends. The CDR3 nucleotides read TGTGCCAGCAGCCGCTTCCGGGGGGCGAACACTGAAGCTTTCTTT. Translation: CASSRFRGANTEAFF.

The chain recombines TRBV25-1 with TRBJ1-3, with TRBD1 matching 7 bases. Germline trimming cut 6 bases from V and 4 bases from J; bases unmatched to any gene: 3. The CDR3 spans 13 residues. The germline CDR1 and CDR2 sequences are MGHDK and SYGVNS. The CDR3 DNA is TGTGCCAGCAGGGGACAGAAAGGAAACACCATATATTTT. This sequence encodes CASRGQKGNTIYF.

The J gene is TRBJ1-4, the V gene TRBV2; no reliable D call. This CDR3 comprises 16 residues. Germline V lookup: CDR1 SNHLY, CDR2 FYNNEI. Trimming cost V 1 base and J 0 bases, with 9 bases left between them. Written as DNA, the CDR3 is TGTGCCAGCAGTGAAGGGGCAGCCGCAACTAATGAAAAACTGTTTTTT. Translation gives CASSEGAAATNEKLFF.

The rearrangement joins TRBV10-3 to TRBJ1-2; a weak D match, TRBD1 (6 bases). CDR1 is ENHRY, CDR2 SYGVKD, per germline. The CDR3 covers 13 residues. V shed 6 bases and J shed 4 bases, with 12 bases lying between them. The CDR3 DNA sequence: TGTGCCATCAGCGGCGACAGGTCCTATGGCTACACCTTC. Its protein is CAISGDRSYGYTF.

V gene TRBV7-8 combines with J gene TRBJ2-5; 9 bases map to TRBD2. The V gene end was trimmed by 2 bases and the J gene end by 3 bases; junction bases not matched to a gene: 7. The germline gives CDR1 SGHVS, CDR2 FQNEAQ. This CDR3 is built from 16 residues. CDR3 protein: CASSLILASGEETQYF. DNA for the CDR3: TGTGCCAGCAGCTTAATTTTGGCTAGCGGGGAAGAGACCCAGTACTTC.

The CDR3 nucleotides read TGTGCCAGCATCCCCACAAGCGACGATACGCAGTATTTT. Translated: CASIPTSDDTQYF. V and J are TRBV7-2 and TRBJ2-3; D unclear. The germline V and J ends were trimmed by 7 bases and 6 bases, with 14 bases remaining between them. From germline, CDR1 is SGHTA and CDR2 FQGNSA. The CDR3 is made up of 13 amino acids.

The chain links TRBV9 to TRBJ2-3, with a possible D match to TRBD2 (5 bases). V dropped 0 bases and J dropped 2 bases, with 7 bases sitting between them. The CDR3 is 14 amino acids. In germline, CDR1 is SGDLS, CDR2 YYNGEE. The CDR3 coding sequence is TGTGCCAGCAGCGTAGAGCGGTACACAGATACGCAGTATTTT. Protein sequence: CASSVERYTDTQYF.

J is TRBJ1-2 and V is TRBV10-3, with TRBD1 as a possible D gene (6 bases). V lost 2 bases and J 0 bases, leaving 10 bases between the germline ends. The CDR3 length is 15 residues. CDR1 is ENHRY and CDR2 is SYGVKD in the germline V gene. The CDR3 DNA sequence: TGTGCCATCAGTGAGCGGGGGGCCGCTAACTATGGCTACACCTTC. Encoded protein: CAISERGAANYGYTF.

The chain uses TRBV19 and TRBJ1-2, with D perhaps matching TRBD1 (5 bases). The germline V gene has CDR1 LNHDA and CDR2 SQIVND (reference sequence). Trimming pared 1 base from V and 6 bases from J, leaving 21 bases between. This CDR3 spans 17 amino acids. The CDR3 loop is CASSIGFQGPERDGYTF. Here the CDR3 DNA reads TGTGCCAGTAGTATAGGGTTTCAGGGCCCTGAAAGGGATGGCTACACCTTC. Full variable domain (rest looked up from reference TRBV19 and TRBJ1-2): DGGITQSPKYLFRKEGQNVTLSCEQNLNHDAMYWYRQDPGQGLRLIYYSQIVNDFQKGDIAEGYSVSREKKESFPLTVTSAQKNPTAFYLCASSIGFQGPERDGYTFGSGTRLTVV.

The chain employs TRBV7-9 and TRBJ2-2; 10 nucleotides align to TRBD1. V lost 4 bases, J lost 9 bases, and 8 bases stayed unmatched. There are 15 residues in the CDR3. The germline gives CDR1 SEHNR, CDR2 FQNEAQ (reference sequence). The CDR3 coding sequence is TGTGCCAGCAGCTCCGGGACAGGGGAACGTAGGGAGCTGTTTTTT. Translated, it gives CASSSGTGERRELFF.

This clone was recorded a few times. The chain recombines TRBV11-3 with TRBJ1-4, with D unresolved. Germline V lookup: CDR1 SGHNT, CDR2 YENEEA. V gave up 5 bases and J gave up 5 bases, with 9 bases separating them. The CDR3 is 13 amino acids. In nucleotides, the CDR3 is TGTGCCAGCAGCCCCGGACTGAATGAAAAACTGTTTTTT. It yields the protein CASSPGLNEKLFF.

The chain combines TRBV29-1 with TRBJ2-7; the match to TRBD1 covers 8 bases. Germline CDR1 is SQVTM and CDR2 is ANQGSEA. The CDR3 contains 15 residues. V shed 2 bases, J shed 7 bases, and the junction held 13 bases outside the gene matches. The CDR3 coding sequence is TGCAGCGTTGAAACAGGGGGATATCCATATCTGGAGCAGTACTTC. Translation gives CSVETGGYPYLEQYF.

The V gene is TRBV19, the J gene TRBJ2-2; D might be TRBD1 (5 bases). The CDR3 extends over 12 amino acids. V was pared by 4 bases and J by 8 bases, with 8 bases between. The V gene's germline CDR1 is LNHDA and CDR2 SQIVND (reference sequence). The CDR3 loop reads CASSTGLGELFF. Written as DNA, the CDR3 is TGTGCCAGTAGTACAGGGCTTGGGGAGCTGTTTTTT.

The rearrangement uses TRBV18 and TRBJ1-2, with D unresolved. The CDR3 spans 14 residues. V lost 3 bases and J 2 bases, leaving 10 bases between the germline ends. The germline V gene encodes CDR1 KGHSH and CDR2 LQKENI. The CDR3 nucleotides read TGTGCCAGCTCACCGGAGGGAACAAACTATGGCTACACCTTC. It encodes CASSPEGTNYGYTF. Looking up the rest from reference TRBV18 and TRBJ1-2 gives the full variable domain: NAGVMQNPRHLVRRRGQEARLRCSPMKGHSHVYWYRQLPEEGLKFMVYLQKENIIDESGMPKERFSAEFPKEGPSILRIQQVVRGDSAAYFCASSPEGTNYGYTFGSGTRLTVV.

The chain recombines TRBV11-3 with TRBJ1-1; D possibly corresponds to TRBD1 (6 bases). Deletions cut 5 bases from V and 4 bases from J, with 17 bases between. The CDR3 length is 15 residues. Germline V gives CDR1 SGHNT, CDR2 YENEEA. The CDR3 bases are TGTGCCAGCAGCCCCGACAGGTTATCTGGCACTGAAGCTTTCTTT. This gives the protein CASSPDRLSGTEAFF.

The V and J genes are TRBV6-6 and TRBJ2-3; D unclear. Germline CDR1 reads MNHNY; CDR2 reads SVGAGI (reference sequence). V lost 6 bases to trimming and J lost 2 bases, with 12 bases between them. CDR3 length equals 14 residues. DNA for the CDR3: TGTGCCAGCAGCTCGGGTCCCATCACAGATACGCAGTATTTT. Protein sequence: CASSSGPITDTQYF.

This clone has just a few counts. The chain uses TRBV30 and TRBJ2-2; 8 bases are a match to TRBD2. The V segment lost 0 bases and the J segment 3 bases; nucleotides outside the gene matches: 3. CDR3 length equals 15 residues. Germline V lookup: CDR1 GTSNPN, CDR2 SVGIG (reference sequence). CDR3 DNA: TGTGCCTGGAGTGTAGCGGGGGCGGACACCGGGGAGCTGTTTTTT. Its translation: CAWSVAGADTGELFF.

This clone was found once. The J gene is TRBJ1-1, the V gene TRBV11-3; D is uncertain. V gave up 5 bases and J gave up 5 bases, with 6 bases separating them. CDR1 and CDR2 from the germline V gene are SGHNT and YENEEA. The CDR3 has 11 amino acids. CDR3 in amino acids: CASSPRTEAFF. CDR3 bases: TGTGCCAGCAGCCCGAGGACTGAAGCTTTCTTT.

The chain recombines TRBV15 with TRBJ1-2; D possibly corresponds to TRBD1 (5 bases). Germline V CDR1 and CDR2: LNHNV, YYDKDF (reference sequence). V lost 3 bases and J 4 bases, leaving 15 bases between the germline ends. This CDR3 region has 15 residues. The CDR3 loop reads CATSSQEQVVYGYTF. The CDR3 region has the DNA TGTGCCACCAGCAGCCAAGAACAGGTAGTCTATGGCTACACCTTC.

The rearrangement uses TRBV5-5 and TRBJ1-5; D might be TRBD1 (6 bases). The germline CDR1 and CDR2 sequences are SGHKS and YYEKEE (reference sequence). V lost 0 bases, J lost 7 bases, and 14 bases lay in between. This CDR3 spans 15 amino acids. CDR3 sequence: CASSLAGGPGQPQHF. The CDR3 nucleotides are TGTGCCAGCAGCTTGGCGGGGGGCCCGGGACAGCCCCAGCATTTT. Full variable domain (remainder filled in from reference TRBV5-5 and TRBJ1-5): DAGVTQSPTHLIKTRGQQVTLRCSPISGHKSVSWYQQVLGQGPQFIFQYYEKEERGRGNFPDRFSARQFPNYSSELNVNALLLGDSALYLCASSLAGGPGQPQHFGDGTRLSIL.

V and J are TRBV10-1 and TRBJ1-2, with TRBD1 matching over 10 bases. Germline CDR1 reads WNHNN; CDR2 reads SYGVQD (reference sequence). J gave up 3 bases and V 6 bases, and 13 bases lay outside the gene matches. The CDR3 is 17 residues long. The CDR3 sequence: CASRLPGQGRLDYGYTF. In nucleotides, the CDR3 is TGCGCCAGCAGGCTTCCGGGACAGGGGAGATTGGACTATGGCTACACCTTC.

This sequence joins TRBV12-3 or TRBV12-4 and TRBJ1-4; no clear D. V lost 6 bases, J lost 8 bases, and 10 bases lay in between. CDR3 length: 12 amino acids. The CDR3 coding sequence is TGTGCCAGCAGCTCGAATCGGGAAAAACTGTTTTTT. Its translation is CASSSNREKLFF.

The J gene is TRBJ2-1, the V gene TRBV29-1, with D tentatively TRBD2 (5 bases). This CDR3 has 13 amino acids. The V gene lost 4 bases and the J gene lost 4 bases, with 11 bases spanning the gap. Germline values: CDR1 SQVTM, CDR2 ANQGSEA. Here the CDR3 DNA reads TGCAGCGTTGGACTAAACAAATACAATGAGCAGTTCTTC. Protein product: CSVGLNKYNEQFF.

The V gene is TRBV18, the J gene TRBJ2-1, with 11 bases fitting TRBD2. The J segment lost 10 bases and the V segment lost 4 bases, leaving 9 bases of the junction unmatched. Germline CDR1 is KGHSH and CDR2 is LQKENI. There are 15 residues in the CDR3. The CDR3 DNA follows: TGTGCCAGCTCACTTACTAGCGGGGGTTCAGGAGAGCAGTTCTTC. This translates into CASSLTSGGSGEQFF.

The rearrangement uses TRBV3-1 (or the pseudogene TRBV3-2) and TRBJ1-1; TRBD1 agrees at 7 bases. Per germline, CDR1 LGHDT and CDR2 YNNKEL (reference sequence). The V segment lost 0 bases and the J segment 1 base; nucleotides outside the gene matches: 8. The CDR3 contains 17 residues. The CDR3 coding sequence is TGTGCCAGCAGCCAAGACGCGACCCGGGACAGGAACACTGAAGCTTTCTTT. Translation: CASSQDATRDRNTEAFF.